Presented here are 26 T cell receptor beta chains from one specimen sequenced in a study of post-analysis software for immune sequencing data (dated by TCRdb to the mid-2010s). The receptor library was made with PCR. The run used an Illumina HiSeq 2500. To reduce PCR and sequencing biases, unique molecular identifiers were incorporated into the TCR beta cDNA libraries. The public reads were reprocessed in TCRdb via fastp at Q25 and MiXCR, keeping in-frame beta chains. Each entry is one CDR3 protein sequence, shown with its most common DNA and genes. The sample yields over 150,000 distinct CDR3 sequences; about 29% were counted once. About 1.6% of the sample lies in the top ten. What the research found in general, with its limitations: Significantly higher frequencies in patients than in controls were found for roughly 5 TRBV segments, including TRBV5-6, TRBV5-1 and TRBV20-1.

No antigens are known for them. Material for sequencing was blood. All receptors derive from a girl under 18 with multiple sclerosis.

The gene calls are TRBV12-3 or TRBV12-4 and TRBJ1-5; 7 bases are shared with TRBD1. The V segment lost 1 base and the J segment 6 bases; nucleotides outside the gene matches: 15. The CDR3 covers 18 residues. The CDR3 bases are TGTGCCAGCAGTTTAGAATCCCCGAGACAGGGCATGGCTCAGCCCCAGCATTTT. This encodes CASSLESPRQGMAQPQHF.

This clonotype was seen ten or more times. The rearrangement joins TRBV5-6 to TRBJ2-1; 7 nucleotides line up with TRBD2. V lost 4 bases, J lost 4 bases, and 11 bases stayed unmatched. The germline V gene encodes CDR1 SGHDT and CDR2 YYEEEE. The CDR3 is 16 residues long. This chain's CDR3 is CASSRMTSPPYNEQFF. CDR3 nucleotides: TGTGCCAGCAGCCGAATGACTAGCCCTCCGTACAATGAGCAGTTCTTC.

This clonotype occurred a few times. The chain couples TRBV29-1 to TRBJ1-2; 11 bases agree with TRBD1. Losses at the gene ends were 4 bases for V and 4 bases for J; bases not matched to a gene: 5. The V gene's germline CDR1 is SQVTM and CDR2 ANQGSEA. The CDR3 loop spans 14 amino acids. The CDR3 loop reads CSVADRGLRYGYTF. The CDR3 DNA is TGCAGCGTTGCGGACAGGGGGCTTCGCTATGGCTACACCTTC. The full variable domain, its missing parts supplied by reference TRBV29-1 and TRBJ1-2, is SAVISQKPSRDICQRGTSLTIQCQVDSQVTMMFWYRQQPGQSLTLIATANQGSEATYESGFVIDKFPISRPNLTFSTLTVSNMSPEDSSIYLCSVADRGLRYGYTFGSGTRLTVV.

This clonotype was found many times. This chain links TRBV24-1 with TRBJ2-6, with D hard to call. Trimming removed 4 bases from V and 4 bases from J, with 10 bases in between. The CDR3 is 15 amino acids. CDR1 and CDR2 from the germline V gene are KGHDR and SFDVKD. CDR3 in DNA: TGTGCCACCAGTGACCCCGTTGGGGGGGCCAACGTCCTGACTTTC. Its protein is CATSDPVGGANVLTF.

V usage is TRBV18 and J usage is TRBJ1-6; TRBD1 aligns across 10 bases. Per germline, CDR1 KGHSH and CDR2 LQKENI. V shed 6 bases and J 9 bases; nucleotides not matched to a gene: 5. The CDR3 is 14 residues long. This CDR3 is CASSPGQGSSPLHF. The CDR3 DNA sequence: TGTGCCAGCTCCCCGGGACAGGGGAGTTCACCCCTCCACTTT.

CDR3 in DNA: TGTGCCAGCCTGGGGGCAGGGACAGGCTATGGCTACACCTTC. Protein product: CASLGAGTGYGYTF. The chain employs TRBV6-5 and TRBJ1-2, with TRBD1 matching 8 bases. CDR1 MNHEY and CDR2 SVGAGI come from the germline V gene. J gave up 4 bases and V 8 bases, and 9 bases lay outside the gene matches. The CDR3 sequence is 14 residues long.

This clonotype has at least ten counts. The chain recombines TRBV20-1 with TRBJ2-1; D not resolved. The CDR3 consists of 16 residues. The V and J ends lost 0 bases and 1 base respectively, with 13 bases between them. Looked up from germline, CDR1 is DFQATT and CDR2 is SNEGSKA (reference sequence). The DNA of the CDR3 is TGCAGTGCTAGAGAGGTCGCTCACCGGTCCTACAATGAGCAGTTCTTC. It specifies CSAREVAHRSYNEQFF.

This clonotype was detected only a few times. The J gene is TRBJ2-4, the V gene TRBV5-1, with 9 nucleotides matching TRBD2. The end of the DNA is better explained by TRBJ2-7, so the J call may be wrong. The CDR3 runs 14 residues. Germline V gene sequence: CDR1 SGHRS, CDR2 YFSETQ. CDR3 DNA sequence: TGCGCCAGCAGCCCCCTAGCGGGACCGGACGAGCAGTACTTC. Translated: CASSPLAGPDEQYF.

This clonotype has just a few counts. This chain uses TRBV20-1 with TRBJ1-2, with no clear D. V lost 2 bases, J lost 2 bases, and 15 bases lay in between. Germline lookup yields CDR1 DFQATT and CDR2 SNEGSKA (reference sequence). The CDR3 is 15 amino acids. CDR3 nucleotides: TGCAGTGCTAGAACCTCTGGACTGCGAAACTATGGCTACACCTTC. Residues: CSARTSGLRNYGYTF.

This clonotype occurred many times. The V and J genes are TRBV20-1 and TRBJ1-6, with D unclear. Trimming stripped 0 bases from V and 7 bases from J, with 13 bases between. CDR1 is DFQATT and CDR2 is SNEGSKA in the germline V gene (reference sequence). CDR3 size: 15 residues. The CDR3 DNA sequence: TGCAGTGCTAGAGATCGGCAGGCTGGGAATTCACCCCTCCACTTT. Translation gives CSARDRQAGNSPLHF.

There are a few counts of this clonotype. The chain joins TRBV5-1 to TRBJ2-1, with a tentative D call TRBD2 (6 bases). The CDR3 contains 16 residues. From germline, CDR1 is SGHRS and CDR2 YFSETQ. Trimming left V 2 bases short and J 0 bases short, with 12 bases between. The CDR3 DNA sequence: TGCGCCAGCAGCTTCACCGGGACTGGCTCCTACAATGAGCAGTTCTTC. The encoded protein is CASSFTGTGSYNEQFF.

This clonotype was seen many times. The chain combines TRBV12-3 or TRBV12-4 with TRBJ1-5; 7 nucleotides align to TRBD1. V lost 6 bases and J lost 5; bases outside the gene matches: 4. The CDR3 runs to 13 residues. The CDR3 loop is CASSNRGDQPQHF. In DNA, the CDR3 is TGTGCCAGCAGCAACAGGGGAGATCAGCCCCAGCATTTT.

Only a few counts were recorded for this clonotype. V usage is TRBV7-2 and J usage is TRBJ2-1; 8 bases align to TRBD2. This CDR3 is 17 amino acids long. Germline CDR1 SGHTA, CDR2 FQGNSA. V was pared by 5 bases and J by 6 bases, with 15 bases of the junction left unmatched. The CDR3: CASSTQSGGGVLNEQFF. DNA for the CDR3: TGTGCCAGCAGCACCCAAAGCGGGGGCGGGGTCCTCAATGAGCAGTTCTTC. Drawing the rest from reference TRBV7-2 and TRBJ2-1, the complete variable domain is GAGVSQSPSNKVTEKGKDVELRCDPISGHTALYWYRQSLGQGLEFLIYFQGNSAPDKSGLPSDRFSAERTGGSVSTLTIQRTQQEDSAVYLCASSTQSGGGVLNEQFFGPGTRLTVL.

This clonotype showed up just a few times. The rearrangement uses TRBV5-1 and TRBJ2-6; D might be TRBD1 (5 bases). Trimming removed 4 bases from V and 2 bases from J, with 13 bases in between. CDR1 and CDR2 (germline): SGHRS, YFSETQ. This CDR3 spans 16 amino acids. The CDR3 nucleotides are TGCGCCAGCAGCGACACCAAACAGGCTGGGGCCAACGTCCTGACTTTC. It specifies CASSDTKQAGANVLTF.

V gene TRBV7-3 combines with J gene TRBJ2-2; TRBD2 matches at 8 bases. The CDR3 extends over 18 amino acids. Germline V gene lookup returns CDR1 SGHTA and CDR2 FQGTGA. V lost 4 bases and J lost 4; bases outside the gene matches: 14. The CDR3 DNA reads TGTGCCAGCAGCTCGACCCCTAGCGGGCCCCGTCGCACCGGGGAGCTGTTTTTT. As protein: CASSSTPSGPRRTGELFF.

The chain is built from TRBV28 and TRBJ2-2; D not resolved. CDR1 is MDHEN, CDR2 SYDVKM, per germline. Trimming removed 2 bases from V and 7 bases from J, with 11 bases in between. CDR3 size: 14 residues. The CDR3 sequence is CASSLISGNGELFF. The CDR3 nucleotides are TGTGCCAGCAGTTTAATAAGTGGAAACGGGGAGCTGTTTTTT. The full variable domain, rest sourced from reference TRBV28 and TRBJ2-2, is DVKVTQSSRYLVKRTGEKVFLECVQDMDHENMFWYRQDPGLGLRLIYFSYDVKMKEKGDIPEGYSVSREKKERFSLILESASTNQTSMYLCASSLISGNGELFFGEGSRLTVL.

This clonotype was seen repeatedly, ten times or more. The chain joins TRBV6-5 to TRBJ1-6; unclear D gene. The CDR3 is 14 amino acids. The V and J ends lost 7 bases and 11 bases respectively, with 18 bases between them. Germline assignment: CDR1 MNHEY and CDR2 SVGAGI. CDR3 protein: CASTLQISLTPLHF. The CDR3 DNA reads as TGTGCCAGCACCCTACAAATTAGCCTTACACCCCTCCACTTT.

The chain couples TRBV27 to TRBJ1-2; D perhaps matches TRBD1 (6 bases). Per germline, CDR1 MNHEY and CDR2 SMNVEV (reference sequence). V lost 5 bases to trimming and J lost 2 bases, with 12 bases between them. The CDR3 runs to 14 residues. In DNA, the CDR3 is TGTGCCAGCAGTCGGGGGGGGGCCAACTATGGCTACACCTTC. It is translated as CASSRGGANYGYTF.

This clonotype was detected many times. The gene calls are TRBV20-1 and TRBJ2-5; D is possibly TRBD2 (6 bases). This CDR3 has 14 residues. Germline lookup yields CDR1 DFQATT and CDR2 SNEGSKA (reference sequence). V was pared by 3 bases and J by 4 bases, with 15 bases between. CDR3 loop: CSASGGTKLETQYF. The CDR3 DNA sequence: TGCAGTGCTAGTGGGGGGACCAAGTTAGAGACCCAGTACTTC.

Note on this clonotype: This may be a read error, as it is one base from a much larger clone. The chain combines TRBV10-3 with TRBJ2-4; possibly TRBD2 for D (6 bases). The J call may not be correct, given that the DNA end is closer to TRBJ2-7. This CDR3 is 13 amino acids long. Looked up from germline, CDR1 is ENHRY and CDR2 is SYGVKD. DNA of the CDR3: TGTGCCATCAGTCAGGAGGGTACCTACGAGCAGTACTTC. Amino acid sequence: CAISQEGTYEQYF.

With regard to this clonotype: A read error may explain this, as a much larger clone is one base away. The gene calls are TRBV29-1 and TRBJ2-6; weak D call: TRBD1 (5 bases). This CDR3 has 15 residues. CDR1 is SQVTM and CDR2 is ANQGSEA in the germline V gene. CDR3: CSVEEVGSGAIVLTF. CDR3 coding DNA: TGCAGCGTTGAAGAGGTTGGGTCTGGGGCCATCGTCCTGACTTTC.

On this clonotype: The junction shows a germline mismatch at one end, possibly a read error. The chain carries TRBV5-1 and TRBJ1-1; TRBD1 might be the D (6 bases). The CDR3 is 14 residues long. Per germline, CDR1 SGHRS and CDR2 YFSETQ. The CDR3: CASSLAGRGTGAFF. CDR3 nucleotide sequence: TGCGCCAGCAGCTTGGCCGGCAGGGGAACTGGAGCTTTCTTT.

This clonotype was seen at least ten times. This chain links TRBV7-2 with TRBJ1-2; TRBD1 matches 9 bases. Germline V lookup: CDR1 SGHTA, CDR2 FQGNSA. V shed 5 bases, J shed 7 bases, and the junction held 11 bases outside the gene matches. CDR3 length equals 15 residues. The CDR3 nucleotides read TGTGCCAGCAGCCTCTACCGGGACAGGGAAGGTGGCTACACCTTC. It specifies CASSLYRDREGGYTF.

This chain links TRBV6-1 with TRBJ1-5, with D unresolved. Germline V gene sequence: CDR1 MNHNS, CDR2 SASEGT. V lost 5 bases and J lost 3, with 11 bases in between. The CDR3 totals 14 residues. The CDR3 region has the DNA TGTGCCAGCAGTCCCCTGGACTCCAATCAGCCCCAGCATTTT. Encoded protein: CASSPLDSNQPQHF.

This clonotype was found a few times. This chain's CDR3 is CASSPRDTEAFF. CDR3 in DNA: TGTGCCAGCAGCCCGCGGGACACTGAAGCTTTCTTT. J is TRBJ1-1 and V is TRBV12-3 or TRBV12-4, with D unresolved. With 6 bases removed from V and 3 bases from J, the gap between germline ends came to 8 bases. The CDR3 spans 12 residues.

This rearrangement joins TRBV28 to TRBJ2-1, with D tentatively TRBD1 or TRBD2 (5 bases each). The CDR3 contains 15 residues. Trimming removed 2 bases at V and 4 bases at J, with 12 bases between. CDR1 is MDHEN and CDR2 is SYDVKM in the germline V gene. CDR3: CASSLRWGGYNEQFF. In DNA form, the CDR3 reads TGTGCCAGCAGTTTAAGGTGGGGCGGGTACAATGAGCAGTTCTTC.